Sequencing of this T cell receptor (beta chain) was carried out in a study of blood T cells in healthy people across ages. The authors ran a second PCR of roughly 6 to 12 cycles using a sample-barcoded 5' primer and a J-beta primer mix. TCRdb independently ran MiXCR on the 5' RACE reads; one entry per CDR3 protein. The table has about 800,000 distinct CDR3 sequences, approximately 25% seen once. This clonotype was detected only a few times. The CDR3 sequence is 11 residues long. The J segment lost 6 bases and the V segment lost 6 bases, leaving 4 bases of the junction unmatched. Germline values: CDR1 SQVTM, CDR2 ANQGSEA. These data were likewise used in another study, on T cells of mothers and their children.

The sequencing sample was made of blood. The receptor was derived from a boy younger than 18 in good health. The chain recombines TRBV29-1 with TRBJ1-1; TRBD1 agrees at 7 bases. In DNA, the CDR3 is TGCAGCGTCGACCAGGGGGCTGAAGCTTTCTTT. Translated, it gives CSVDQGAEAFF.